In this sample, the clone carrying this TCR beta chain turned up once. Its target is not known. The junction and the germline gene differ at one end; a read error may be behind it. The sample is drawn from a study of tumor and adjacent non-tumor tissue in lung cancer. Study at large: The patients, 10 to 11 men and a few women, were roughly 30 to 76 with stage I to III disease. Samples averaged roughly 4.2 million productive TCRbeta reads each.

Overall study findings and caveats: Significantly higher TCR diversity was found in tumor than normal lung. Tumor repertoires had a smaller top 100 clone share than normal lung.

TCRbeta libraries were built with three rounds of nested PCR, modified from ARM-PCR. TCRdb reanalysed the multiplex PCR reads using MiXCR and keeps one entry per CDR3 protein. Among tens of thousands of distinct CDR3 sequences listed, around 70% were seen once. RNA was extracted from bulk tissue without any cell sorting. Germline V gives CDR1 DFQATT, CDR2 SNEGSKA (reference sequence). The CDR3 has 13 amino acids. The receptor comes from a woman in her 70s with non-small cell lung cancer. The V and J genes are TRBV20-1 and TRBJ2-3; D possibly corresponds to TRBD2 (5 bases). The material sequenced was lung tumor tissue. CDR3 bases: TGCAGTGGGACCCTAGCTGGAGCAGATACGCAGTTTTTT. Translating it yields CSGTLAGADTQFF.